The T cell receptor beta chain under discussion was sequenced for a study of cytomegalovirus exposure and HLA in healthy donors. PCR used 60 Vbeta primers and 13 Jbeta primers. Assay used: immunoSEQ multiplex PCR; TCRdb lists only in-frame clones, some missing. The table shows some 130,000 clones, with about 80% occurring only once. Concerning this clone itself: Its specificity is not known.

General study points: The authors later found most CMV-associated TCR beta chains appeared HLA-restricted. Certain indistinguishable V segments, among them TRBV6-2 and TRBV6-3, were excluded.

This CDR3 comprises 17 residues. The germline CDR1 and CDR2 sequences are SGDLS and YYNGEE. V lost 0 bases and J lost 6; bases outside the gene matches: 10. The chain carries TRBV9 and TRBJ2-1; 9 bases are a match to TRBD2. The sample consisted of PBMCs. The clonotype originates from a man in his thirties or forties in good health and CMV-seronegative. CDR3 DNA: TGTGCCAGCAGCGTAGCAGTCCTCCTAGCGGGATTCAATGAGCAGTTCTTC. Amino acid sequence: CASSVAVLLAGFNEQFF.